One sample yielded the 13 T cell receptor beta chains listed below, sequenced in a study of CD8+ T cells in alopecia areata. Extracted RNA was reverse transcribed, and the resulting cDNA served as sequencing template. Generated by immunoSEQ multiplex PCR, the TCRdb table keeps only in-frame clones and is missing some. The sample holds 70,000 or so clones, roughly 57% seen once. The starting material was CD8+ T cells sorted from blood, obtained at week 0. These TCRs come from a human donor with alopecia areata.

The chain joins TRBV11-2 to TRBJ2-1; the match to TRBD2 covers 7 bases. The junction had 10 bases not matched to a gene; V was cut back by 4 bases and J by 4 bases. Germline V gene lookup returns CDR1 SGHAT and CDR2 FQNNGV. This CDR3 spans 16 amino acids. The CDR3 loop is CASSSNSGWEYNEQFF. As DNA, the CDR3 is TGTGCCAGCAGCTCTAATAGCGGGTGGGAGTACAATGAGCAGTTCTTC.

The J gene is TRBJ1-2, the V gene TRBV29-1; D ambiguous. The germline V gene has CDR1 SQVTM and CDR2 ANQGSEA. V lost 4 bases, J lost 4 bases, and 16 bases lay in between. The CDR3 extends over 14 amino acids. The CDR3 DNA follows: TGCAGCGTTGGGCTTGCCGGACGGATCTATGGCTACACCTTC. This translates into CSVGLAGRIYGYTF. The full variable domain, in which reference TRBV29-1 and TRBJ1-2 provide the parts outside the CDR3, is SAVISQKPSRDICQRGTSLTIQCQVDSQVTMMFWYRQQPGQSLTLIATANQGSEATYESGFVIDKFPISRPNLTFSTLTVSNMSPEDSSIYLCSVGLAGRIYGYTFGSGTRLTVV.

The chain combines TRBV7-9 with TRBJ2-5; D unclear. V lost 5 bases to trimming and J lost 4 bases, with 20 bases between them. CDR3 length: 16 amino acids. Germline CDR1 SEHNR, CDR2 FQNEAQ (reference sequence). CDR3 in DNA: TGTGCCAGCAGCCCGAGTATTGGCGGTTCGGCAGAGACCCAGTACTTC. It codes for CASSPSIGGSAETQYF.

The rearrangement uses TRBV30 and TRBJ2-4; 15 positions match TRBD2. This CDR3 region has 21 residues. Germline assignment: CDR1 GTSNPN and CDR2 SVGIG (reference sequence). V was clipped by 7 bases and J by 0 bases; unmatched bases: 19. The CDR3: CASFPRTSGRARKIAKNIQYF. CDR3 nucleotides: TGTGCCTCTTTTCCAAGGACTAGCGGGAGGGCAAGGAAGATAGCCAAAAACATTCAGTACTTC. Full variable domain (rest looked up from reference TRBV30 and TRBJ2-4): SQTIHQWPATLVQPVGSPLSLECTVEGTSNPNLYWYRQAAGRGLQLLFYSVGIGQISSEVPQNLSASRPQDRQFILSSKKLLLSDSGFYLCASFPRTSGRARKIAKNIQYFGAGTRLSVL.

The V and J genes are TRBV20-1 and TRBJ2-5, with no clear D. Germline V gene lookup returns CDR1 DFQATT and CDR2 SNEGSKA (reference sequence). The CDR3 consists of 10 residues. V lost 6 bases and J lost 5, with 7 bases in between. Here the CDR3 reads CSALDETQYF. The CDR3 DNA reads as TGCAGTGCCTTAGACGAGACCCAGTACTTC.

The chain joins TRBV5-1 to TRBJ2-5, with D perhaps matching TRBD1 (6 bases). V lost 4 bases and J 0 bases, leaving 10 bases between the germline ends. CDR3 length: 14 amino acids. Germline loops: CDR1 SGHRS, CDR2 YFSETQ. This CDR3 is CASSEDSDQETQYF. The CDR3 DNA reads as TGCGCCAGCAGCGAGGACAGTGACCAAGAGACCCAGTACTTC. The full variable domain, with the rest looked up from reference TRBV5-1 and TRBJ2-5, is KAGVTQTPRYLIKTRGQQVTLSCSPISGHRSVSWYQQTPGQGLQFLFEYFSETQRNKGNFPGRFSGRQFSNSRSEMNVSTLELGDSALYLCASSEDSDQETQYFGPGTRLLVL.

The CDR3 coding sequence is TGTGCCAGCAGCTTGTGGTCGACAGGGGGTAGGAGTAGTCACAATGAGCAGTTCTTC. This sequence encodes CASSLWSTGGRSSHNEQFF. J is TRBJ2-1 and V is TRBV5-6; 9 bases are a match to TRBD1. From germline, CDR1 is SGHDT and CDR2 YYEEEE. V dropped 1 base and J dropped 5; count of bases not matched to a gene: 16. The CDR3 is made up of 19 amino acids.

This clone has just a few counts. The chain uses TRBV29-1 and TRBJ2-3; no clear D gene. In germline, CDR1 is SQVTM, CDR2 ANQGSEA. The CDR3 is 13 amino acids. Trimming cost V 4 bases and J 5 bases, with 13 bases left between them. This chain's CDR3 is CSVVSDNQDTQYF. DNA for the CDR3: TGCAGCGTTGTGTCCGACAATCAAGATACGCAGTATTTT.

This chain links TRBV5-1 with TRBJ1-1; D remains ambiguous. There are 14 residues in the CDR3. CDR1 is SGHRS and CDR2 is YFSETQ in the germline V gene. Trimming removed 2 bases at V and 0 bases at J, with 8 bases between. The DNA of the CDR3 is TGCGCCAGCAGCTTCGGGCAGGTGAACACTGAAGCTTTCTTT. Translating gives CASSFGQVNTEAFF. Together with reference TRBV5-1 and TRBJ1-1, the CDR3 gives the full variable domain: KAGVTQTPRYLIKTRGQQVTLSCSPISGHRSVSWYQQTPGQGLQFLFEYFSETQRNKGNFPGRFSGRQFSNSRSEMNVSTLELGDSALYLCASSFGQVNTEAFFGQGTRLTVV.

V usage is TRBV27 and J usage is TRBJ1-2, with 8 nucleotides matching TRBD1. The CDR3 runs to 16 residues. The J segment lost 1 base and the V segment lost 6 bases, leaving 10 bases of the junction unmatched. From germline, CDR1 is MNHEY and CDR2 SMNVEV (reference sequence). CDR3 coding DNA: TGTGCCAGCAGAAAATCAGGGGGCTACGGTAACTATGGCTACACCTTC. This encodes CASRKSGGYGNYGYTF.

V is TRBV2 and J is TRBJ2-1; the D gene is possibly TRBD1 (6 bases). The CDR3 is made up of 14 amino acids. Trimming took off 1 base at V and 5 bases at J, with 9 bases between the two ends. CDR1 is SNHLY, CDR2 FYNNEI, per germline. CDR3 in DNA: TGTGCCAGCAGTGAAGTAGGGACAAACAATGAGCAGTTCTTC. This sequence encodes CASSEVGTNNEQFF. Looking up the rest from reference TRBV2 and TRBJ2-1 gives the full variable domain: EPEVTQTPSHQVTQMGQEVILRCVPISNHLYFYWYRQILGQKVEFLVSFYNNEISEKSEIFDDQFSVERPDGSNFTLKIRSTKLEDSAMYFCASSEVGTNNEQFFGPGTRLTVL.

The CDR3 is CASSQRGPGGGETQYF. CDR3 DNA sequence: TGCGCCAGCAGCCAAAGGGGACCAGGGGGCGGAGAGACCCAGTACTTC. V and J are TRBV4-1 and TRBJ2-5; the match to TRBD1 covers 8 bases. Per the germline V gene, CDR1 is MGHRA and CDR2 is YSYEKL. V dropped 2 bases and J dropped 4; count of bases not matched to a gene: 9. The CDR3 covers 16 residues.

The CDR3 protein is CASSLNTEAFF. The CDR3 DNA follows: TGTGCCAGCAGCTTGAACACTGAAGCTTTCTTT. The V and J genes are TRBV7-8 and TRBJ1-1; D not resolved. Per germline, CDR1 SGHVS and CDR2 FQNEAQ. V lost 3 bases to trimming and J lost 1 base, with 0 bases between them. This CDR3 is 11 amino acids long.